This passage covers 4 T cell receptor beta chains from one sample sequenced in a study of T-cell reconstitution after alpha-beta-depleted transplantation in children. TCRbeta library preparation incorporated unique molecular identifiers. TCRdb ran MiXCR on the PCR reads and lists one entry per CDR3 protein. The table includes fewer than 350,000 distinct CDR3 sequences, about a tenth detected once. The sequencing used PBMCs, collected before TCRalphabeta/CD19-depleted stem cell transplant. The receptors were sampled from a boy younger than two with acute myeloid leukemia, due to receive a stem cell transplant.

This clonotype showed up many times. The V and J genes are TRBV27 and TRBJ2-3, with a weak D call TRBD1 (6 bases). The CDR3 loop spans 15 amino acids. Trimming removed 7 bases from V and 2 bases from J, with 16 bases in between. CDR1 is MNHEY and CDR2 is SMNVEV in the germline V gene (reference sequence). The CDR3: CASTLRQGFTDTQYF. The CDR3, as DNA: TGTGCCAGCACCCTCCGGCAGGGGTTCACAGATACGCAGTATTTT.

This clonotype appeared a few times. The chain links TRBV2 to TRBJ2-7, with D hard to call. The V gene's germline CDR1 is SNHLY and CDR2 FYNNEI. This CDR3 spans 13 amino acids. Trimming stripped 7 bases from V and 3 bases from J, with 13 bases between. The CDR3 here is CASTPPTLYEQYF. In DNA, the CDR3 is TGTGCCAGCACCCCACCCACTCTCTACGAGCAGTACTTC.

This clonotype was counted ten times or more. This chain uses TRBV6-1 with TRBJ2-1; no definite D call. The CDR3 length is 11 residues. In germline, CDR1 is MNHNS, CDR2 SASEGT. Trimming pared 2 bases from V and 7 bases from J, leaving 3 bases between. CDR3 bases: TGTGCCAGCAGTGAATGGAATGAGCAGTTCTTC. This gives the protein CASSEWNEQFF.

This clonotype occurred many times. In DNA form, the CDR3 reads TGCGCCAGCAGCTTACTAGCGGGTCTCTCCTACAATGAGCAGTTCTTC. It codes for CASSLLAGLSYNEQFF. The chain joins TRBV5-1 to TRBJ2-1; 9 bases are shared with TRBD2. V was pared by 2 bases and J by 0 bases, with 3 bases of the junction left unmatched. Germline V gene data show CDR1 as SGHRS and CDR2 as YFSETQ. CDR3 size: 16 residues. The full variable domain, in which reference TRBV5-1 and TRBJ2-1 provide the parts outside the CDR3, is KAGVTQTPRYLIKTRGQQVTLSCSPISGHRSVSWYQQTPGQGLQFLFEYFSETQRNKGNFPGRFSGRQFSNSRSEMNVSTLELGDSALYLCASSLLAGLSYNEQFFGPGTRLTVL.